Listed here is a single T cell receptor beta chain. The germline CDR1 and CDR2 sequences are MGHDK and SYGVNS. After removal of 6 bases from V and 1 base from J, the junction contained 8 bases not matched to a gene. The CDR3 length is 16 residues. Sequencing used immunoSEQ multiplex PCR; TCRdb keeps in-frame clones, though not all of them. The table shows approximately 58,000 clones, with around 87% occurring only once. This sample is drawn from a study of control samples from healthy donors and cancer patients. V gene TRBV25-1 combines with J gene TRBJ2-2; 7 bases align to TRBD1. Sequencing used PBMCs. This TCR came from a woman aged 55-70 years with lung cancer. The CDR3 region is CASRISGQMNTGELFF. As DNA, the CDR3 is TGTGCCAGCAGGATTTCGGGACAGATGAACACCGGGGAGCTGTTTTTT.